The rows below give T cell receptor beta chains drawn from one sample of a study of blood T cell repertoires in COVID-19. TCRdb's copy holds only in-frame clones and misses some; the assay was immunoSEQ multiplex PCR. The sample lists some 330,000 clones, about four fifths occurring once. The sequencing sample was made of PBMCs or T cells enriched from blood (not recorded which). Every receptor here comes from a woman in her forties or fifties who had recovered from COVID-19. The CDR3 runs from the conserved cysteine through the conserved F or W. A D gene is named only where the DNA matches it firmly. Not all rows give a size; the values are once, few, many and, for expanded clones, a class.

cdr3_length d_call clone_size j_call v_call cdr3_aa cdr3_nt
13 - - TRBJ2-3 TRBV11-3 CASSRQDPDTQYF TGTGCCAGCAGCCGACAGGATCCCGATACGCAGTATTTT
16 TRBD1 - TRBJ1-2 TRBV10-3 CAISDSRDRGFYGYTF TGTGCCATCAGTGATTCTCGCGACAGGGGGTTCTATGGCTACACCTTC
19 - - TRBJ2-6 TRBV4-3 CASSQETGLTYSGANVLTF TGCGCCAGCAGCCAAGAGACAGGTCTCACCTACTCTGGGGCCAACGTCCTGACTTTC
16 TRBD1 - TRBJ1-5 TRBV19 CASTRIGQGGLLPQHF TGTGCCAGTACCCGAATAGGACAGGGAGGGCTACTGCCCCAGCATTTT
15 TRBD1 - TRBJ1-3 TRBV5-1 CASSEATGDGNTIYF TGCGCCAGCAGCGAGGCAACAGGGGATGGAAACACCATATATTTT
18 TRBD1 - TRBJ1-3 TRBV30 CAWSVWGDQGGRRNTIYF TGTGCCTGGAGTGTATGGGGTGACCAGGGGGGTAGGAGAAACACCATATATTTT
15 - - TRBJ2-7 TRBV5-5 CASSFTGQGTLEQYF TGTGCCAGCAGCTTTACGGGGCAGGGGACCTTAGAGCAGTACTTC
13 - - TRBJ1-2 TRBV3-1/TRBV3-2 CASTHQGGRGYTF TGTGCCAGCACTCATCAGGGTGGACGGGGCTACACCTTC
14 - - TRBJ1-2 TRBV6-5 CASLKMGGHYGYTF TGTGCCAGCCTCAAAATGGGAGGACACTATGGCTACACCTTC
15 - once TRBJ1-2 TRBV9 CASSVELGRGYGYTF TGTGCCAGCAGCGTAGAATTAGGCAGGGGCTATGGCTACACCTTC
15 TRBD1 - TRBJ1-5 TRBV28 CASRLQGDSNQPQHF TGTGCCAGCAGGTTACAGGGGGATAGCAATCAGCCCCAGCATTTT
16 - - TRBJ1-3 TRBV2 CASNRDILGSGNTIYF TGTGCCAGCAACCGGGACATTCTAGGGTCTGGAAACACCATATATTTT
13 - - TRBJ2-5 TRBV19 CASSTGSQETQYF TGTGCCAGTAGTACCGGGAGCCAAGAGACCCAGTACTTC
16 - - TRBJ2-2 TRBV6-2/TRBV6-3 CASSYGGPLNTGELFF TGTGCCAGCAGTTACGGCGGGCCGCTGAACACCGGGGAGCTGTTTTTT
14 - - TRBJ1-5 TRBV2 CASSLNPHYQPQHF TGTGCCAGCAGTCTAAACCCCCACTATCAGCCCCAGCATTTT
13 - - TRBJ1-1 TRBV19 CASQTHLNTEAFF TGTGCCAGTCAGACACATCTGAACACTGAAGCTTTCTTT
13 - few TRBJ2-4 TRBV5-1 CASSLVSSGRRYF TGCGCCAGCAGCTTGGTGAGTAGCGGACGGCGGTACTTC
16 TRBD1 - TRBJ2-7 TRBV18 CASSPLFGQGIHEQYF TGTGCCAGCTCACCATTATTCGGACAGGGGATCCACGAGCAGTACTTC
17 TRBD2 - TRBJ2-1 TRBV19 CASSIDVGRDDYNEQFF TGTGCCAGTAGTATAGACGTCGGGAGGGATGACTACAATGAGCAGTTCTTC
14 TRBD1 - TRBJ1-2 TRBV19 CASSMGQQSVGYTF TGTGCCAGTAGTATGGGACAGCAGAGTGTTGGCTACACCTTC
14 - - TRBJ2-2 TRBV28 CASSLLQNTGELFF TGTGCCAGCAGTTTATTACAGAACACCGGGGAGCTGTTTTTT
14 TRBD2 - TRBJ2-7 TRBV27 CASSGLAEFYEQYF TGTGCCAGCAGCGGACTAGCGGAGTTCTACGAGCAGTACTTC
14 - - TRBJ1-6 TRBV27 CASSFRGGGSPLHF TGTGCCAGCAGTTTCAGGGGTGGGGGTTCACCCCTCCACTTT
14 - - TRBJ1-2 TRBV30 CAWSVFPVDYGYTF TGTGCCTGGAGTGTATTCCCGGTGGACTATGGCTACACCTTC
14 - - TRBJ2-1 TRBV20-1 CSASRRDFYNEQFF TGCAGTGCTAGTCGTCGGGACTTCTACAATGAGCAGTTCTTC
15 - - TRBJ2-1 TRBV5-4 CASSLLARTYNEQFF TGTGCCAGCAGCCTTCTAGCGAGAACCTACAATGAGCAGTTCTTC
18 - - TRBJ1-1 TRBV29-1 CSVTPGENFPNMNTEAFF TGCAGCGTGACACCAGGGGAGAATTTCCCTAACATGAACACTGAAGCTTTCTTT
15 TRBD1 - TRBJ1-4 TRBV7-8 CASSQGTGINEKLFF TGTGCCAGCAGCCAGGGGACAGGGATTAATGAAAAACTGTTTTTT
15 TRBD2 - TRBJ2-3 TRBV6-2/TRBV6-3 CASSAARGGTDTQYF TGTGCCAGCAGTGCAGCGCGGGGGGGCACAGATACGCAGTATTTT
16 - - TRBJ1-2 TRBV5-5 CASSLGPGSPWGGYTF TGTGCCAGCAGCTTGGGTCCCGGGAGCCCGTGGGGTGGCTACACCTTC
13 TRBD1 - TRBJ2-7 TRBV6-1 CASSDRGLGEQYF TGTGCCAGCAGTGACAGGGGGCTGGGCGAGCAGTACTTC
15 TRBD2 - TRBJ2-1 TRBV5-4 CASSRSGLAGGEQFF TGTGCCAGCAGTAGATCGGGACTAGCGGGGGGTGAGCAGTTCTTC
15 TRBD1 few TRBJ1-2 TRBV28 CASSLSTGGYYGYTF TGTGCCAGCAGTCTTTCGACAGGGGGATATTATGGCTACACCTTC
14 - - TRBJ1-1 TRBV6-2/TRBV6-3 CASSARRGSAEAFF TGTGCCAGCAGCGCCAGGCGGGGGAGCGCTGAAGCTTTCTTT
19 - - TRBJ1-1 TRBV6-6 CASSPYTLAQSLRGTEAFF TGTGCCAGCAGTCCATACACTCTGGCTCAGAGCCTTCGGGGGACTGAAGCTTTCTTT
13 - - TRBJ2-1 TRBV3-1/TRBV3-2 CASSQDSGDEQFF TGTGCCAGCAGCCAAGATAGTGGAGATGAGCAGTTCTTC
12 - few TRBJ2-1 TRBV5-1 CASRSAVEEQFF TGCGCCAGCAGGTCGGCGGTGGAAGAGCAGTTCTTC
16 TRBD1 - TRBJ1-4 TRBV28 CASSLYGTGDEEKLFF TGTGCCAGCAGTTTGTACGGGACAGGGGACGAAGAAAAACTGTTTTTT
12 - - TRBJ2-7 TRBV11-2 CASSLGAYEQYF TGTGCCAGCAGCTTAGGGGCTTACGAGCAGTACTTC
14 - - TRBJ1-5 TRBV19 CASSIVAGDQPQHF TGTGCCAGTAGTATAGTAGCAGGGGACCAGCCCCAGCATTTT
11 TRBD1 - TRBJ1-2 TRBV29-1 CSALQGDGYTF TGCAGCGCCCTACAGGGGGATGGCTACACCTTC
16 - - TRBJ1-2 TRBV5-8 CASSHWAGSSNYGYTF TGTGCCAGCAGCCATTGGGCGGGGTCGTCCAACTATGGCTACACCTTC
11 - - TRBJ1-1 TRBV4-1 CASSHLTEAFF TGCGCCAGCAGCCACCTCACTGAAGCTTTCTTT
12 - few TRBJ1-6 TRBV30 CAWSAQNSPLHF TGTGCCTGGAGTGCTCAGAATTCACCCCTCCACTTT
13 - once TRBJ1-1 TRBV2 CASPGGGPTEAFF TGTGCCAGTCCGGGGGGGGGACCCACTGAAGCTTTCTTT
13 TRBD1 - TRBJ1-2 TRBV7-9 CASSWDRNDGYTF TGTGCCAGCAGCTGGGACAGGAACGATGGCTACACCTTC
16 - - TRBJ1-5 TRBV6-2/TRBV6-3 CASSYEVGWGNQPQHF TGTGCCAGCAGTTATGAGGTTGGTTGGGGCAATCAGCCCCAGCATTTT